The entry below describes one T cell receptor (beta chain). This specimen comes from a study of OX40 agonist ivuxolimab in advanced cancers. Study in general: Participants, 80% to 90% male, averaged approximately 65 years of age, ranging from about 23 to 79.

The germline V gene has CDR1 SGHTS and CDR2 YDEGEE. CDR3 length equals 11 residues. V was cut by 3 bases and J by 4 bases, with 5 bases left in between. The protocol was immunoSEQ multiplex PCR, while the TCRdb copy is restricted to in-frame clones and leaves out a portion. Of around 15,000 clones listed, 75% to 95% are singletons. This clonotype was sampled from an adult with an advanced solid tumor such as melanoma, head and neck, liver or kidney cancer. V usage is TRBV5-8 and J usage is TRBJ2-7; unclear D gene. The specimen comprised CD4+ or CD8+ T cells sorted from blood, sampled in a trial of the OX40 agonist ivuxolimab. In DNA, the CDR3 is TGTGCCAGCAGCTCCGTTTACGAGCAGTACTTC. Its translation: CASSSVYEQYF.